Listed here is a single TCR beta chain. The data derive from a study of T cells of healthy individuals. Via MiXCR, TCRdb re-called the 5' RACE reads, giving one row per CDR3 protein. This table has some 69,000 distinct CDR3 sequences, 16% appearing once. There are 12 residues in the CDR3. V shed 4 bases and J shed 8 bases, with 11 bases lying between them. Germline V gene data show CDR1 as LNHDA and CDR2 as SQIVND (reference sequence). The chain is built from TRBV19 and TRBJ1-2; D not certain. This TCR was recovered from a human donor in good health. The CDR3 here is CASSTFPGGYTF. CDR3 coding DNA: TGTGCCAGTAGTACTTTTCCTGGAGGCTACACCTTC.